The entry below describes one TCR beta chain. Its cognate antigen has yet to be identified. No much larger clone is present one base from it, and per-base qualities are unavailable. Collaborating institutions collected whole blood in K2EDTA tubes following their own protocols. For TCRbeta analysis, collaborator samples were shipped as frozen whole blood, as isolated PBMCs, or as DNA extracted from either sample type. TCRbeta CDR3 regions were amplified from genomic DNA using the immunoSEQ Assay, a bias-controlled multiplex PCR. Regarding the original processing steps: The number of nucleated cells in each sample was estimated from the amplification of reference gene primers within the assay. To quantify the absolute abundance of each unique TCRbeta CDR3 rearrangement, sequence reads were collapsed and filtered. For each sample, productive Simpson clonality was calculated as the square root of Simpson's diversity index over productive rearrangements. TCRdb obtained this table from immuneACCESS and retained in-frame rearrangements with V and J assigned. These tables miss some clones; where compared with another copy, unresolved V genes account for less than half of the shortfall, and the remainder is unexplained. That table furnishes V, J and clone size, whereas the DNA furnished D and trimming. The sample profile shows 100,000 or so clones; around 84% of them were found once. The ten largest account for around 2% of the sample.

The data originate from a study of blood T cell repertoires in COVID-19 (TCRdb year 2020). For the wider study: Samples from collaborators originated in the United States, Italy and Spain and spanned both the acute and convalescent phases of COVID-19. The material from the prospective study consisted of cDNA or gDNA derived from T cells, B-cell-depleted T cells, or PBMCs. The dataset comprised deeply sampled blood TCRbeta repertoires from subjects exposed to, actively infected with, or recovered from COVID-19. The repertoires were released in a freely available public database meant as a resource for research on the immune response to SARS-CoV-2. The samples were drawn from two sources: the first 160 participants of the ongoing ImmuneRACE study, and 1,254 subjects contributed by 6 global collaborators. The sample metadata nearly always contained a de-identified subject ID, COVID-19 status, age in years and sex. Where available, HLA class I and class II types were taken from metadata supplied by the sample provider and were not determined by assay-based typing. What the authors observed across the whole study: Clinical and demographic metadata were provided uncurated, with the amount varying by source and participant.

Sample: peripheral blood. The receptor comes from an older woman with active or convalescent COVID-19.

The DNA sequence is given as TGTGCCAGCAGTAACAATCTGGGACAGGGGGCAACTGGAAACACCATATATTTT. This translates into CASSNNLGQGATGNTIYF. The chain joins TRBV9 to TRBJ1-3; a stretch of 12 junction bases matches TRBD1. The CDR3 runs 18 residues from the cysteine to the phenylalanine. CDR3 DNA is the only sequence kept; it has 54 bases, read in frame from the first base. At the junction V is shortened by 5 bases and J by 2 bases; bases outside the gene matches: 11. Per the germline V gene, SGDLS is the CDR1 and YYNGEE is the CDR2. The CDR3 plus the reference TRBV9 and TRBJ1-3 genes for the other parts give the full variable domain: DSGVTQTPKHLITATGQRVTLRCSPRSGDLSVYWYQQSLDQGLQFLIQYYNGEERAKGNILERFSAQQFPDLHSELNLSSLELGDSALYFCASSNNLGQGATGNTIYFGEGSWLTVV.